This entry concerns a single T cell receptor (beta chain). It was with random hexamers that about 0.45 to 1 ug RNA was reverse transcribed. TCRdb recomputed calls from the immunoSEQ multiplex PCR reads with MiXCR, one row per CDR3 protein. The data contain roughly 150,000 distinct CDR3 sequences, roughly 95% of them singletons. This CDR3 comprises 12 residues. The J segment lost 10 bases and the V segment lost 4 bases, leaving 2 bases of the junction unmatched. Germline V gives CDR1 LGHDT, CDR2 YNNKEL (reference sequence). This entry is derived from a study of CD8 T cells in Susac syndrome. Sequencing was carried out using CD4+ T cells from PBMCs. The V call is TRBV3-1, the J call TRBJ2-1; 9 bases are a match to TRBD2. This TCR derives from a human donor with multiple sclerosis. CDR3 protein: CASSLGTSEQFF. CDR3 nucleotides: TGTGCCAGCAGCCTCGGGACTAGCGAGCAGTTCTTC.